Given below is one TCR beta chain in context. Its target is unknown. 60 Vbeta and 13 Jbeta primers were used in PCR. Source study methods: Later, 75 million to 100 million unique TCR beta chains were counted in an analysis, and approximately 10 million of them were shared. Generated by immunoSEQ multiplex PCR, the TCRdb table keeps only in-frame clones and is missing some. D and trimming come from the DNA, and the V and J calls and clone size come from that table. The data contain 130,000 to 150,000 clones, 84% of them singletons. CDR1 is MNHEY and CDR2 is SVGAGI in the germline V gene. The CDR3 is 14 amino acids. V shed 5 bases and J 7 bases; nucleotides not matched to a gene: 4. The data derive from a study of cytomegalovirus exposure and HLA in healthy donors. Study-wide results and limits: Specificity for CMV antigens was confirmed in vitro for three of the CMV-associated chains. In a later analysis, TCR association rates varied by HLA locus: DRB1 most, HLA-C fewest.

Sequencing was done on a sample of PBMCs. The sequence was collected from a boy younger than 10 in good health and CMV-seronegative. The chain employs TRBV6-5 and TRBJ1-4; 10 nucleotides match TRBD1. The CDR3 loop reads CASSEGTGVEKLFF. The CDR3 DNA reads TGTGCCAGCAGTGAAGGGACAGGGGTTGAAAAACTGTTTTTT.